This TCR beta chain was identified during a study of neurological immune-mediated disorders. This CDR3 has 12 amino acids. The germline CDR1 and CDR2 sequences are DFQATT and SNEGSKA (reference sequence). V was pared by 2 bases and J by 2 bases, with 6 bases between. In this sample, this clonotype turned up many times. TCRdb re-called the 5' RACE reads with MiXCR, one entry per CDR3 protein. The table includes about 90,000 distinct CDR3 sequences, roughly an eighth detected once. Time point here: longitudinal time-point 2. The unsorted libraries originated from 2 million PBMCs kept at -80 C. The TCR originated in a female donor with HTLV-1-associated myelopathy (HAM/TSP). The sample was PBMCs. The J gene is TRBJ2-5, the V gene TRBV20-1; the D is unclear. CDR3 bases: TGCAGTGCTAGACCCAGTCAAGAGACCCAGTACTTC. It encodes CSARPSQETQYF.